Following are 26 T cell receptor beta chains from one sample sequenced in a study of PD-1 blockade in classical Hodgkin lymphoma. The time point was: cycle 4 day 1 (C4D1), after less than 7 weeks of nivolumab. Each patient relapsed following autologous stem cell transplantation, and prior brentuximab vedotin exposure differed. Profiling relied on immunoSEQ multiplex PCR, and the TCRdb table lists in-frame clones only, not all of them. Of more than 85,000 clones listed, about 92% are singletons. Sequenced here: peripheral blood mononuclear cells (PBMCs), sampled before the fourth cycle of nivolumab. These receptors were collected from a human donor with classical Hodgkin lymphoma.

The chain carries TRBV4-1 and TRBJ2-7; D is undetermined. Trimming left V 1 base short and J 2 bases short, with 12 bases between. This CDR3 is built from 15 residues. CDR1 and CDR2 (germline): MGHRA, YSYEKL. The CDR3 DNA follows: TGCGCCAGCAGCCAAGGTTCGAGCGTCGCCTACGAGCAGTACTTC. It translates to CASSQGSSVAYEQYF.

This chain joins TRBV6-1 and TRBJ2-2, with a tentative D call TRBD2 (5 bases). V was cut by 4 bases and J by 7 bases, with 19 bases left in between. Germline V lookup: CDR1 MNHNS, CDR2 SASEGT. The CDR3 covers 16 residues. In DNA, the CDR3 is TGTGCCAGCAGTGTGGACTTTCTGGATGTAGTCGGGGAGCTGTTTTTT. Protein sequence: CASSVDFLDVVGELFF.

V and J are TRBV10-1 and TRBJ1-1; D unclear. Germline V gene data show CDR1 as WNHNN and CDR2 as SYGVQD (reference sequence). The CDR3 contains 15 residues. V dropped 3 bases and J dropped 1 base, with 12 bases sitting between them. The CDR3 DNA sequence: TGCGCCAGCAGTGATTATATTTGGGAGAACACTGAAGCTTTCTTT. Translating it yields CASSDYIWENTEAFF.

The chain has TRBV4-1 and TRBJ2-5; 7 bases fit TRBD2. The CDR3 totals 15 residues. Trimming took 3 bases from V and 4 from J; bases not matched to a gene: 8. Germline V CDR1 and CDR2: MGHRA, YSYEKL. DNA of the CDR3: TGCGCCAGCAGCCATCCCCGGGGGGTCCGAGAGACCCAGTACTTC. Its translation is CASSHPRGVRETQYF.

The chain links TRBV29-1 to TRBJ1-2; 7 bases map to TRBD1. The CDR3 is made up of 12 amino acids. J lost 6 bases, V lost 3 bases, and 4 bases had no gene match. Germline V gives CDR1 SQVTM, CDR2 ANQGSEA. CDR3 bases: TGCAGCGTTGATCGGGACAGCCATGGCTACACCTTC. Translation gives CSVDRDSHGYTF.

This clone was found once. The chain couples TRBV2 to TRBJ1-5; D is unclear. Trimming removed 8 bases from V and 7 bases from J, with 18 bases in between. Germline loops: CDR1 SNHLY, CDR2 FYNNEI. The CDR3 length is 14 residues. The CDR3: CASELGQVGQPQHF. The CDR3 DNA follows: TGTGCCAGCGAACTAGGGCAGGTGGGACAGCCCCAGCATTTT.

Only one count was recorded for this clone. This chain links TRBV27 with TRBJ1-6; no clear D. The ends were cut back, 5 bases at V and 9 bases at J, with 17 bases in the middle. The germline V gene has CDR1 MNHEY and CDR2 SMNVEV (reference sequence). This CDR3 has 15 amino acids. The CDR3 region is CASSAKIRLVSPLHF. CDR3 sequence (DNA): TGTGCCAGCAGTGCCAAAATCCGATTGGTTTCACCCCTCCACTTT.

In this sample, this clone turned up once. This rearrangement joins TRBV28 to TRBJ2-5; D may match TRBD1 or TRBD2 (6 bases each). The germline V gene encodes CDR1 MDHEN and CDR2 SYDVKM. The CDR3 runs 16 residues. The V and J ends lost 6 bases and 2 bases respectively, with 19 bases between them. The CDR3 nucleotides read TGTGCCAGCAGAGGGGGGAATAGACACGGGCAAGAGACCCAGTACTTC. Translation gives CASRGGNRHGQETQYF.

The rearrangement uses TRBV10-1 and TRBJ2-7; TRBD2 might be the D (5 bases). Germline loops: CDR1 WNHNN, CDR2 SYGVQD (reference sequence). The CDR3 runs to 13 residues. V lost 8 bases, J lost 4 bases, and 15 bases lay in between. CDR3 in DNA: TGCGCCAGCGTCAACGGGAAGCCGTACGAGCAGTACTTC. Amino acid sequence: CASVNGKPYEQYF.

The chain joins TRBV5-5 to TRBJ2-7; TRBD1 matches at 8 bases. This CDR3 is 13 amino acids long. V lost 3 bases and J lost 6; bases outside the gene matches: 5. The germline gives CDR1 SGHKS, CDR2 YYEKEE (reference sequence). CDR3 sequence (DNA): TGTGCCAGCAGCTGGACAGGGATTGCCGAGCAGTACTTC. It encodes CASSWTGIAEQYF.

V usage is TRBV6-5 and J usage is TRBJ2-7, with a possible D match to TRBD2 (6 bases). The CDR3 is made up of 15 amino acids. Germline V gene lookup returns CDR1 MNHEY and CDR2 SVGAGI. Trimming cost V 2 bases and J 3 bases, with 14 bases left between them. CDR3 in amino acids: CASSYGIADGYEQYF. CDR3 nucleotide sequence: TGTGCCAGCAGTTACGGGATAGCGGATGGCTACGAGCAGTACTTC.

V and J are TRBV6-6 and TRBJ2-2; either TRBD1 or TRBD2 may fit D (5 bases each). The CDR3 sequence is 16 residues long. Germline assignment: CDR1 MNHNY and CDR2 SVGAGI (reference sequence). V lost 6 bases to trimming and J lost 2 bases, with 16 bases between them. CDR3 sequence reads: CASSPFGARNTGELFF. The CDR3 DNA follows: TGTGCCAGCAGCCCCTTCGGGGCGCGAAACACCGGGGAGCTGTTTTTT.

V usage is TRBV30 and J usage is TRBJ2-7; D may match TRBD1 or TRBD2 (6 bases each). Germline V gene sequence: CDR1 GTSNPN, CDR2 SVGIG (reference sequence). This CDR3 contains 13 residues. The ends were cut back, 1 base at V and 5 bases at J, with 12 bases in the middle. CDR3 protein: CAWSAGAGHEQYF. The CDR3 coding sequence is TGTGCCTGGAGTGCGGGGGCCGGGCACGAGCAGTACTTC.

This clone has a handful of counts. The chain employs TRBV19 and TRBJ1-2; 7 bases align to TRBD1. The CDR3 spans 14 residues. Germline V gives CDR1 LNHDA, CDR2 SQIVND (reference sequence). V was pared by 5 bases and J by 1 base, with 4 bases of the junction left unmatched. The CDR3, as DNA: TGTGCCAGTAGTCCCGGGACAGATAACTATGGCTACACCTTC. It translates to CASSPGTDNYGYTF.

V gene TRBV11-3 combines with J gene TRBJ2-3; 11 nucleotides align to TRBD2. V lost 2 bases and J lost 4; bases outside the gene matches: 2. Germline V gene sequence: CDR1 SGHNT, CDR2 YENEEA. This CDR3 comprises 15 residues. In DNA, the CDR3 is TGTGCCAGCAGCTTACTAGCGGGAGGTTCAGATACGCAGTATTTT. Encoded protein: CASSLLAGGSDTQYF. Using reference TRBV11-3 and TRBJ2-3 for the parts outside the CDR3, the full variable domain is EAGVVQSPRYKIIEKKQPVAFWCNPISGHNTLYWYLQNLGQGPELLIRYENEEAVDDSQLPKDRFSAERLKGVDSTLKIQPAELGDSAVYLCASSLLAGGSDTQYFGPGTRLTVL.

The chain recombines TRBV28 with TRBJ1-1; 9 bases map to TRBD1. There are 16 residues in the CDR3. Losses at the gene ends were 5 bases for V and 7 bases for J; bases not matched to a gene: 14. The germline CDR1 and CDR2 sequences are MDHEN and SYDVKM. CDR3 nucleotides: TGTGCCAGCAGTGCGAGCGAGGGACAGGGCCTGGGTGAAGCTTTCTTT. It encodes CASSASEGQGLGEAFF.

This clone was recorded a few times. The chain recombines TRBV9 with TRBJ2-2; no reliable D call. CDR3 length equals 15 residues. Germline V gene sequence: CDR1 SGDLS, CDR2 YYNGEE. Trimming cost V 3 bases and J 1 base, with 10 bases left between them. The CDR3 coding sequence is TGTGCCAGCAGCGGCGCCGCCCTGAACACCGGGGAGCTGTTTTTT. This codes for CASSGAALNTGELFF.

The V call is TRBV7-2, the J call TRBJ1-4; no clear D. The ends were cut back, 5 bases at V and 7 bases at J, with 11 bases in the middle. Per germline, CDR1 SGHTA and CDR2 FQGNSA. CDR3 length: 13 residues. The chain's CDR3 is CASSTLDSEKLFF. CDR3 in DNA: TGTGCCAGCAGCACCCTAGATAGTGAAAAACTGTTTTTT.

V and J are TRBV5-4 and TRBJ1-2; TRBD1 aligns across 8 bases. Germline V lookup: CDR1 SGHNT, CDR2 YYREEE (reference sequence). With V trimmed by 5 bases and J by 0 bases, 3 bases remained unmatched. The CDR3 loop spans 14 amino acids. This CDR3 reads CASRGTGPNYGYTF. For the CDR3, the DNA is TGTGCCAGCAGGGGGACAGGCCCTAACTATGGCTACACCTTC.

The chain is built from TRBV7-2 and TRBJ2-1; 10 positions agree with TRBD1. This CDR3 is built from 14 residues. Trimming cost V 5 bases and J 7 bases; bases outside gene matches: 5. The germline CDR1 and CDR2 sequences are SGHTA and FQGNSA. This chain's CDR3 is CASSRDRGGNEQFF. The CDR3 nucleotides read TGTGCCAGCAGCCGGGACAGGGGAGGAAATGAGCAGTTCTTC.

The CDR3 loop is CASSITGLRGETQYF. The CDR3 DNA reads as TGTGCCAGCAGCATAACAGGGTTGAGGGGAGAGACCCAGTACTTC. This sequence joins TRBV7-2 and TRBJ2-5; D possibly corresponds to TRBD1 (6 bases). V lost 5 bases and J lost 4, with 17 bases in between. Germline CDR1 and CDR2: SGHTA and FQGNSA. The CDR3 runs 15 residues.

For the CDR3, the DNA is TGTGCCAGCAGCTTTGGATGGGGTTCTTCCTACGAGCAGTACTTC. It codes for CASSFGWGSSYEQYF. The chain carries TRBV5-6 and TRBJ2-7; D remains unclear. This CDR3 region has 15 residues. CDR1 SGHDT and CDR2 YYEEEE come from the germline V gene. Between the trimmed V and J ends, which lost 2 bases and 1 base, there was a span of 13 bases.

The chain combines TRBV30 with TRBJ2-7; TRBD2 agrees at 10 bases. The junction had 6 bases not matched to a gene; V was cut back by 1 base and J by 0 bases. The CDR3 runs to 16 residues. Germline-derived CDR1 and CDR2 are GTSNPN and SVGIG (reference sequence). The CDR3 nucleotides are TGTGCCTGGAGTGGAACTAGCGGGATTAGCTCCTACGAGCAGTACTTC. It is translated as CAWSGTSGISSYEQYF.

The chain is built from TRBV11-2 and TRBJ2-4; D might be TRBD2 (5 bases). The CDR3 sequence is 14 residues long. Germline values: CDR1 SGHAT, CDR2 FQNNGV. The germline V and J ends were trimmed by 2 bases and 2 bases, with 7 bases remaining between them. The CDR3 reads CASSLRDPKNIQYF. The CDR3 DNA sequence: TGTGCCAGCAGCTTACGGGATCCCAAAAACATTCAGTACTTC.

The V gene is TRBV15, the J gene TRBJ2-7, with 12 bases fitting TRBD2. CDR1 and CDR2 from the germline V gene are LNHNV and YYDKDF (reference sequence). The ends lost 3 bases at V and 7 bases at J; junction bases unmatched: 16. The length of the CDR3 is 18 residues. The DNA of the CDR3 is TGTGCCACCAGCAGTGGAGGAAGTAGACTAGCGGGAGAAGGGGAGCAGTACTTC. Its translation: CATSSGGSRLAGEGEQYF.

The chain joins TRBV21-1 to TRBJ1-2. TRBV21-1 corresponds to a pseudogene. The CDR3 loop spans 14 amino acids. The CDR3 DNA is TGTGCCAGCAGCAAAGCGGTGGGGGAGTATGGCTACACCTTC. It is translated as CASSKAVGEYGYTF.